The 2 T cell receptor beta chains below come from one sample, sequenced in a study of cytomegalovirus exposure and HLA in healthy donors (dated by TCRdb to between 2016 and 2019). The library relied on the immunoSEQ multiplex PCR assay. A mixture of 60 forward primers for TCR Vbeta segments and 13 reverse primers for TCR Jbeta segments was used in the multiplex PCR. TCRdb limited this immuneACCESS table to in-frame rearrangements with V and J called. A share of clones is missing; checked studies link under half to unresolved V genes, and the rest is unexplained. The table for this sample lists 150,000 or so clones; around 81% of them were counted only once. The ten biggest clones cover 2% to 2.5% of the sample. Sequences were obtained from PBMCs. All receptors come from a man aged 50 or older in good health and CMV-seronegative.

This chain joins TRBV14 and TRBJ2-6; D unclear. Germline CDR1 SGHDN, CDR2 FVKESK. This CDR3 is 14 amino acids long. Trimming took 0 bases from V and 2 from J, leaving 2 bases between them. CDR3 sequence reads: CASSQDTGANVLTF. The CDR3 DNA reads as TGTGCCAGCAGCCAAGATACTGGGGCCAACGTCCTGACTTTC.

The CDR3 sequence is CASRTGGAVTEAFF. DNA of the CDR3: TGCGCCAGCAGGACAGGGGGCGCAGTCACTGAAGCTTTCTTT. This chain connects TRBV5-1 to TRBJ1-1; 10 bases are shared with TRBD1. V gave up 5 bases and J gave up 4 bases; unmatched junction bases: 5. The CDR3 covers 14 residues. Germline assignment: CDR1 SGHRS and CDR2 YFSETQ. Together with reference TRBV5-1 and TRBJ1-1, the CDR3 gives the full variable domain: KAGVTQTPRYLIKTRGQQVTLSCSPISGHRSVSWYQQTPGQGLQFLFEYFSETQRNKGNFPGRFSGRQFSNSRSEMNVSTLELGDSALYLCASRTGGAVTEAFFGQGTRLTVV.